Given below is one TCR beta chain in context. V shed 2 bases, J shed 3 bases, and the junction held 7 bases outside the gene matches. From germline, CDR1 is LGHNA and CDR2 YNFKEQ. The CDR3 is 16 amino acids. Profiled with immunoSEQ multiplex PCR; TCRdb holds only in-frame clones, not every one. The sample lists 55,000 to 75,000 clones; just under 85% were seen once. This entry is derived from a study of blood T cell repertoires in COVID-19. This clonotype was obtained from a man in his 70s with acute or convalescent COVID-19. What was sequenced was peripheral blood. The chain combines TRBV4-2 with TRBJ2-7; 10 bases map to TRBD2. In nucleotides, the CDR3 is TGTGCCAGCAGCCAAACCCTAGCGGGAGTGGGCTACGAGCAGTACTTC. It translates to CASSQTLAGVGYEQYF.